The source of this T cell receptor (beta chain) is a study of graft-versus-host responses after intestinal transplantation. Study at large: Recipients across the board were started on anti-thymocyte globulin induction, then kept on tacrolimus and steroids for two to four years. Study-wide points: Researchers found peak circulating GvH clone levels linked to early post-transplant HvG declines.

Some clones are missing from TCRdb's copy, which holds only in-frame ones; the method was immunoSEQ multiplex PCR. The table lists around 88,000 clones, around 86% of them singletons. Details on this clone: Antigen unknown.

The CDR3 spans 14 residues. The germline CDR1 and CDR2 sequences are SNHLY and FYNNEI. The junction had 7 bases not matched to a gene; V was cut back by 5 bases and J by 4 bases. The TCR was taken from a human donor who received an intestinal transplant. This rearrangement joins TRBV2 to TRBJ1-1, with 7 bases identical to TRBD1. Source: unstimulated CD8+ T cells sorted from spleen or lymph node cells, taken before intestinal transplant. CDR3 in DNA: TGTGCCAGCAGTCAAACAGGGGTTAGCACTGAAGCTTTCTTT. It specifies CASSQTGVSTEAFF.